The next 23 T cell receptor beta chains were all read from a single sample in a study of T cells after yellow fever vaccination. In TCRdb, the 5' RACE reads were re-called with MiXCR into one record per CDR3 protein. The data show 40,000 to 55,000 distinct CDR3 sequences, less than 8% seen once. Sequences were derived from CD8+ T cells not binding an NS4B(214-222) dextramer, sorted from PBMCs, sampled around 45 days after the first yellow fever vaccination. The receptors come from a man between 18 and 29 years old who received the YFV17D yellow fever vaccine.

The CDR3 nucleotides read TGTGCCACCTTTTATTTGAGCTGCCGGGGGGTGCCCGATCTCTCCTACAATGAGCAGTTCTTC. Its translation: CATFYLSCRGVPDLSYNEQFF. The gene calls are TRBV24-1 and TRBJ2-1; 7 nucleotides agree with TRBD2. The CDR3 has 21 residues. The germline CDR1 and CDR2 sequences are KGHDR and SFDVKD. The junction had 25 bases not matched to a gene; V was cut back by 9 bases and J by 0 bases.

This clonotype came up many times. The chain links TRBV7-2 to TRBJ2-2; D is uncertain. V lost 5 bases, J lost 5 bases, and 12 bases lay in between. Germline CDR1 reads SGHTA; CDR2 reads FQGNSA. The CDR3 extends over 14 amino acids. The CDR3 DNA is TGTGCCAGCAGCCCCTCATTGGGAACCGGGGAGCTGTTTTTT. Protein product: CASSPSLGTGELFF.

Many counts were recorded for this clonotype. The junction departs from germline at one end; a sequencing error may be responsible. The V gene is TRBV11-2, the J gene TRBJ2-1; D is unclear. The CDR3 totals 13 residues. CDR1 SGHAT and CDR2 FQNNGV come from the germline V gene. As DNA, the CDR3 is TGTGCCAGCACCTTAGTCTCCTACAATGAGCAGTTCTTC. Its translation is CASTLVSYNEQFF.

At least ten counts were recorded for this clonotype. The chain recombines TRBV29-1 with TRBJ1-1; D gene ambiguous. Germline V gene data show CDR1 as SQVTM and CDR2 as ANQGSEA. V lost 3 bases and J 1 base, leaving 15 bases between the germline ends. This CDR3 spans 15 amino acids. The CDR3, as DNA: TGCAGCGTTGATTCGACCGGACTACAGAACACTGAAGCTTTCTTT. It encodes CSVDSTGLQNTEAFF.

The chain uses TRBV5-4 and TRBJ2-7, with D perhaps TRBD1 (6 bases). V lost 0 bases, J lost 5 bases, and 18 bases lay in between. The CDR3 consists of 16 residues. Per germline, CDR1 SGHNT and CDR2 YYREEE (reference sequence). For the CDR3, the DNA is TGTGCCAGCAGCTTGGATATGTTCCAGGGGAGCGACGAGCAGTACTTC. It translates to CASSLDMFQGSDEQYF. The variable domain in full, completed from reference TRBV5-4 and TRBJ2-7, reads ETGVTQSPTHLIKTRGQQVTLRCSSQSGHNTVSWYQQALGQGPQFIFQYYREEENGRGNFPPRFSGLQFPNYSSELNVNALELDDSALYLCASSLDMFQGSDEQYFGPGTRLTVT.

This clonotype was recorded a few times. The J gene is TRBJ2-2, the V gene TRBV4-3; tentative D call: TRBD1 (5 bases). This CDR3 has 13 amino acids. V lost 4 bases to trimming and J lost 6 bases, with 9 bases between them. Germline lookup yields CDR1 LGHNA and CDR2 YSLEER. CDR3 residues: CASSPGSAGELFF. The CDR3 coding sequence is TGCGCCAGCAGCCCAGGGTCGGCCGGGGAGCTGTTTTTT.

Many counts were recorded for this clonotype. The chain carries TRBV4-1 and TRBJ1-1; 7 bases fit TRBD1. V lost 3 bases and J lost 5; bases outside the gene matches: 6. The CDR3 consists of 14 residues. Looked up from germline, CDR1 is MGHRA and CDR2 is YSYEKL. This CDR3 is CASSQAGGRTEAFF. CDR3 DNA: TGCGCCAGCAGCCAGGCAGGGGGTCGAACTGAAGCTTTCTTT.

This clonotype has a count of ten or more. DNA for the CDR3: TGCGCCAGCAGCTACGCAGGGATGAACACTGAAGCTTTCTTT. Its protein is CASSYAGMNTEAFF. This rearrangement joins TRBV5-1 to TRBJ1-1; TRBD1 might be the D (5 bases). V lost 3 bases, J lost 0 bases, and 9 bases lay in between. This CDR3 comprises 14 residues. The germline gives CDR1 SGHRS, CDR2 YFSETQ.

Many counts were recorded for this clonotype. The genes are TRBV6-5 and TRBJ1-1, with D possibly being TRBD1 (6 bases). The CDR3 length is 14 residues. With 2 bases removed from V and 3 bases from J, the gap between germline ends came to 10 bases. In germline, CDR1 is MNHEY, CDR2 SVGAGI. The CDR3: CASSYGGGYTEAFF. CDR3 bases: TGTGCCAGCAGTTACGGGGGCGGATACACTGAAGCTTTCTTT.

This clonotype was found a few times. The CDR3 here is CASSARTSGGDTQYF. In nucleotides, the CDR3 is TGTGCCAGCAGTGCGAGGACTAGCGGGGGAGATACGCAGTATTTT. V gene TRBV27 combines with J gene TRBJ2-3; the match to TRBD2 covers 13 bases. Germline loops: CDR1 MNHEY, CDR2 SMNVEV (reference sequence). With 5 bases clipped from V and 5 bases from J, the junction kept 4 bases outside the gene matches. The CDR3 spans 15 residues.

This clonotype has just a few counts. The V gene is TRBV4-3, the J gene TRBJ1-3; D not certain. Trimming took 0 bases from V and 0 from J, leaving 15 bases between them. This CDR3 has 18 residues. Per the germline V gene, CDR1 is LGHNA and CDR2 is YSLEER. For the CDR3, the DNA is TGCGCCAGCAGCCAAGAGTGGTACCAACAAGCCTCTGGAAACACCATATATTTT. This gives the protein CASSQEWYQQASGNTIYF.

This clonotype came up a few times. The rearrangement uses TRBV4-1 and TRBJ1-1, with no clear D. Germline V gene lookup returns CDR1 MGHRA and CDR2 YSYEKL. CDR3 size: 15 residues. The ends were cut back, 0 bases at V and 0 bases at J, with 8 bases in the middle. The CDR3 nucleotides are TGCGCCAGCAGCCAAGATCCGACGGTGAACACTGAAGCTTTCTTT. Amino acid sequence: CASSQDPTVNTEAFF.

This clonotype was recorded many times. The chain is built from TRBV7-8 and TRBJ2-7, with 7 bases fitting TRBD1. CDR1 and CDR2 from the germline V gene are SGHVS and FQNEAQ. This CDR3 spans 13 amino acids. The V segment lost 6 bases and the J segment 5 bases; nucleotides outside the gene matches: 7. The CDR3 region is CASSLEGAHEQYF. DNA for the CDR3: TGTGCCAGCAGTCTCGAGGGGGCCCACGAGCAGTACTTC.

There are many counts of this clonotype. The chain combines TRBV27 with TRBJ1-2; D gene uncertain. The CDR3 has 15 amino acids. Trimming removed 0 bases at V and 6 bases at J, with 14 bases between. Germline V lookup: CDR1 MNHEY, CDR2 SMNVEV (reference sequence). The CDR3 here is CASSLSGPPGDGYTF. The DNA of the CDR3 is TGTGCCAGCAGTTTATCGGGCCCCCCCGGCGATGGCTACACCTTC.

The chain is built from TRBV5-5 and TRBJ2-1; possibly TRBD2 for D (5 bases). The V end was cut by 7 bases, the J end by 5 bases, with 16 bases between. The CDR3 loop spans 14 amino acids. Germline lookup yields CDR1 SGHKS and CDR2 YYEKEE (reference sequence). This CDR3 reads CASGPGVRHNEQFF. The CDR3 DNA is TGTGCCAGCGGCCCCGGGGTACGGCACAATGAGCAGTTCTTC.

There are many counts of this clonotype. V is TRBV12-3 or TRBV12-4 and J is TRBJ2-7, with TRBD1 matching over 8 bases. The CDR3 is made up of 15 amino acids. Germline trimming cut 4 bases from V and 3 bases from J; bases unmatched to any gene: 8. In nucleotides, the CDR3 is TGTGCCAGCAGTTCGCGACAGGGGAAACGCTACGAGCAGTACTTC. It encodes CASSSRQGKRYEQYF.

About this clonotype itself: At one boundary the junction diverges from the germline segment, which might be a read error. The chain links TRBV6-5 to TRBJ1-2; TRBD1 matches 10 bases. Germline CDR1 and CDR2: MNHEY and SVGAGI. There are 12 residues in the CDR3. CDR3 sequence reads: CASSWAGTGELF. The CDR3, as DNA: TGTGCCAGCAGTTGGGCCGGGACAGGGGAACTCTTC.

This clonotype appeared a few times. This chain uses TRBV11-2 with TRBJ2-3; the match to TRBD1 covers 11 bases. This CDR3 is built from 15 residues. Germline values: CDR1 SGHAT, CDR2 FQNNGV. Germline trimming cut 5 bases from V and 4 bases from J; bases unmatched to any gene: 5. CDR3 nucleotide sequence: TGTGCCAGCAGCAAATGGACAGGGGGCTCAGATACGCAGTATTTT. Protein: CASSKWTGGSDTQYF.

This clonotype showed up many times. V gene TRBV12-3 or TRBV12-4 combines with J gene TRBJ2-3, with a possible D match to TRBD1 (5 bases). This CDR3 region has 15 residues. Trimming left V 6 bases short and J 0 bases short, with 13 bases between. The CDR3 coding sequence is TGTGCCAGCAGACTGACAGATTCTAGCACAGATACGCAGTATTTT. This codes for CASRLTDSSTDTQYF.

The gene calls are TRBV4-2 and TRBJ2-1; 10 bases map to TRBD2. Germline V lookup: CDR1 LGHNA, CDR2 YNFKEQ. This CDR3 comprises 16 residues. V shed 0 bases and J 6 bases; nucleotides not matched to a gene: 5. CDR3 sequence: CASSQEVAGGFNEQFF. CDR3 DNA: TGTGCCAGCAGCCAAGAAGTAGCGGGGGGTTTCAATGAGCAGTTCTTC.

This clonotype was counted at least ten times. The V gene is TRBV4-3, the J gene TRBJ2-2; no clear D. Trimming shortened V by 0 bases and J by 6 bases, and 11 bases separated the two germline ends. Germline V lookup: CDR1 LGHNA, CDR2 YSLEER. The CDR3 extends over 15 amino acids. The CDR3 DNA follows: TGCGCCAGCAGCCAAGATTACCGTGGGGCCGGGGAGCTGTTTTTT. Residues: CASSQDYRGAGELFF.

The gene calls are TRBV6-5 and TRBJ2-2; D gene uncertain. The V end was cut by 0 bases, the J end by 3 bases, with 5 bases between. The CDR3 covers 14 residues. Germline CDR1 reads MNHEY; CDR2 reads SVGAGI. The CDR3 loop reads CASSYSRDTGELFF. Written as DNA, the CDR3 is TGTGCCAGCAGTTACTCTCGCGACACCGGGGAGCTGTTTTTT.

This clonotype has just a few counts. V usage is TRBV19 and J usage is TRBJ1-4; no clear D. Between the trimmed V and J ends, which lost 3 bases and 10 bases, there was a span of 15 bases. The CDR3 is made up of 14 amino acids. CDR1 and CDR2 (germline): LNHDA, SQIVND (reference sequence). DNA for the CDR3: TGTGCCAGTAGTATGCGGACGGAGTGGGGAAAACTGTTTTTT. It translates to CASSMRTEWGKLFF.